The sequence of this T cell receptor (beta chain) was determined in a study of T cell repertoires in cytomegalovirus infection. Study details: Newly reported HLA-C-restricted and thoroughly characterized HLA-B-restricted CMV epitopes were employed. From public TCR beta signatures came an indication of both CMV infection and matching HLA type.

Germline V lookup: CDR1 KGHSH, CDR2 LQKENI. CDR3 size: 14 residues. V lost 0 bases to trimming and J lost 3 bases, with 9 bases between them. TCRdb recomputed calls from the reads with MiXCR, one row per CDR3 protein. The profile shows about 310,000 distinct CDR3 sequences, 20% to 25% of them singletons. Notes on this clonotype: Its antigen is not known.

The study's findings and limits: Summed frequency of shared TCR beta families picked out CMV carriers who also had the relevant HLA. Predominance within the ex vivo response was attributable to HLA-C-restricted CMV-specific TCR beta clonotypes.

The TCR was taken from a human donor in good health (CMV status not recorded). Some clones in this sample may be carry-over from other donors' samples. The chain recombines TRBV18 with TRBJ2-7, with D possibly called TRBD1 or TRBD2 (5 bases each). Sequenced here: cultured PBMCs, sampled from culture after CMV antigen stimulation. The CDR3 is CASSPPKRGYEQYF. In nucleotides, the CDR3 is TGTGCCAGCTCACCACCTAAGAGGGGCTACGAGCAGTACTTC.